The present entry profiles one TCR beta chain with its context. Germline V CDR1 and CDR2: GTSNPN, SVGIG (reference sequence). The ends were cut back, 0 bases at V and 6 bases at J, with 12 bases in the middle. This CDR3 spans 13 amino acids. This sample stems from a study of T cell changes during pregnancy in multiple sclerosis. Profiling relied on immunoSEQ multiplex PCR, and the TCRdb table lists in-frame clones only, not all of them. This sample has around 110,000 clones, with about 90% found just once. The rearrangement joins TRBV30 to TRBJ2-7; D may be TRBD2 (5 bases). The TCR was taken from a female donor with multiple sclerosis, enrolled in a pregnancy study. This material consisted of peripheral blood, taken in the third trimester of pregnancy. CDR3 in DNA: TGTGCCTGGAGTGTTCGTGGGAGCGGCGAGCAGTACTTC. This codes for CAWSVRGSGEQYF. The full variable domain, with the rest looked up from reference TRBV30 and TRBJ2-7, is SQTIHQWPATLVQPVGSPLSLECTVEGTSNPNLYWYRQAAGRGLQLLFYSVGIGQISSEVPQNLSASRPQDRQFILSSKKLLLSDSGFYLCAWSVRGSGEQYFGPGTRLTVT.